The subject of this entry is one TCR beta chain. This sample was included in a study of OX40 agonist ivuxolimab in advanced cancers. Prior autoimmune disease or systemic immunosuppression barred patients. The V gene's germline CDR1 is SGHRS and CDR2 YFSETQ. Trimming at V came to 6 bases and at J to 4 bases, leaving 6 bases not matched to a gene. The CDR3 covers 14 residues. Here immunoSEQ multiplex PCR was the method, and the copy in TCRdb shows in-frame clones only, minus some. The sample includes roughly 60,000 clones, 84% of them seen just once. Source: CD4+ or CD8+ T cells sorted from blood, taken in a trial of the OX40 agonist ivuxolimab. The sequence was collected from an adult with an advanced solid tumor such as melanoma, head and neck, liver or kidney cancer. The genes are TRBV5-1 and TRBJ2-2, with TRBD1 matching over 7 bases. The CDR3 protein is CASMESGGTGELFF. DNA for the CDR3: TGCGCCAGCATGGAGTCAGGGGGCACCGGGGAGCTGTTTTTT.